Listed below are T cell receptor beta chains from one sample, sequenced in a study of shared clonotypes between healthy human individuals. Generated by immunoSEQ multiplex PCR, the TCRdb table keeps only in-frame clones and is missing some. The table has roughly 400,000 clones, about 96% seen once. Sequences were obtained from memory CD8+ T cells sorted from blood. These receptors all come from a man aged 30-40 years in good health. CDR3s include the opening cysteine and the closing phenylalanine or tryptophan. A D gene is named only where the DNA matches it firmly. Where a row states a size, it is once, few, many or the class of an expanded clone; other rows omit it.

- | TRBJ2-5 | - | TRBV6-5 | TGTGCCAGCAGTTTACAGTCAGGGACCCAGTACTTC | CASSLQSGTQYF
- | TRBJ2-2 | TRBD2 | TRBV9 | TGTGCCAGCAGCGGATCCCAAACTAGCGTTAACACCGGGGAGCTGTTTTTT | CASSGSQTSVNTGELFF
once | TRBJ1-2 | - | TRBV19 | TGTGCCAGTAGTATAGGCTCGAGCTATGGCTACACCTTC | CASSIGSSYGYTF
once | TRBJ2-2 | - | TRBV5-1 | TGCGCCAGCAATTTTTACAGCGGAGCGAACACCGGGGAGCTGTTTTTT | CASNFYSGANTGELFF
- | TRBJ1-4 | - | TRBV28 | TGTGCCAGCAGTTTACGACCGGACCTCAATGAAAAACTGTTTTTT | CASSLRPDLNEKLFF
- | TRBJ2-3 | TRBD1 | TRBV6-5 | TGTGCCAGCAGTTACTCCAGGGGGCAGACAGATACGCAGTATTTT | CASSYSRGQTDTQYF
once | TRBJ2-7 | - | TRBV27 | TGTGCCAGCAGTTTACGAGACGGCTACGAGCAGTACTTC | CASSLRDGYEQYF
- | TRBJ2-7 | TRBD2 | TRBV14 | TGTGCCAGCAGCCCGCGTGCACTAGCGGTTTGGGAGCAGTACTTC | CASSPRALAVWEQYF
- | TRBJ2-5 | TRBD1 | TRBV9 | TGTGCCAGCAGCGTGAGTTCGGGACAGGGGGTAGAGACCCAGTACTTC | CASSVSSGQGVETQYF
- | TRBJ2-7 | - | TRBV5-6 | TGTGCCAGCAGCTTGTATGAGGCTAGTATCCTTAACGAGCAGTACTTC | CASSLYEASILNEQYF
- | TRBJ2-5 | - | TRBV30 | TGTGCCTGGAGCCCGAAAGAGACCCAGTACTTC | CAWSPKETQYF
- | TRBJ2-3 | - | TRBV19 | TGTGCCAGTAAGGCGGGGGCCGCTAGCACAGATACGCAGTATTTT | CASKAGAASTDTQYF
- | TRBJ1-2 | - | TRBV28 | TGTGCCAGCAGTTTTCGAACAGCCATCTATGGCTACACCTTC | CASSFRTAIYGYTF
- | TRBJ2-2 | - | TRBV5-1 | TGCGCCAGCAGCTTTTTCTCGGACGGGGAGCTGTTTTTT | CASSFFSDGELFF
once | TRBJ2-3 | TRBD2 | TRBV7-3 | TGTGCCAGCAGCTTAAGCCTAGCGGGAGATACGCAGTATTTT | CASSLSLAGDTQYF
- | TRBJ2-1 | TRBD2 | TRBV6-4 | TGTGCCAGCAGTGTTAGCGGGAGGGCCAATGAGCAGTTCTTC | CASSVSGRANEQFF
once | TRBJ2-7 | TRBD1 | TRBV5-1 | TGCGCCAGCAGCTCCGGACAGGTTTTTAGCGAGCAGTACTTC | CASSSGQVFSEQYF
- | TRBJ2-1 | - | TRBV5-1 | TGCGCCAGCAGTTTAGTCGGGTTCGAAAACAATGAGCAGTTCTTC | CASSLVGFENNEQFF
- | TRBJ2-7 | - | TRBV10-3 | TGTGCCATCAGTGAGTCAAACACCGATTACGAGCAGTACTTC | CAISESNTDYEQYF
- | TRBJ2-7 | TRBD2 | TRBV6-5 | TGTGCCAGCAGTTACTCGACTAGCGGGAGCTACGAGCAGTACTTC | CASSYSTSGSYEQYF
- | TRBJ2-1 | - | TRBV19 | TGTGCCACAGGACTCTCCTACAATGAGCAGTTCTTC | CATGLSYNEQFF
- | TRBJ2-7 | TRBD1 | TRBV30 | TGTGCCTGGAGAATAAGGGGACAGGGCTACGAGCAGTACTTC | CAWRIRGQGYEQYF
- | TRBJ2-7 | - | TRBV2 | TGTGCCAGCTTGGAACTAAGCTCCTACGAGCAGTACTTC | CASLELSSYEQYF
once | TRBJ2-7 | - | TRBV2 | TGTGCCAGCAGAACAAACTACGAGCAGTACTTC | CASRTNYEQYF
- | TRBJ1-1 | - | TRBV10-2 | TGCGCCAGCAGCGAGACAGGCCGTGGGACTGAAGCTTTCTTT | CASSETGRGTEAFF
- | TRBJ2-5 | - | TRBV13 | TGTGCCAGCAGCTTAGCCCTTCAGAACCTTAAAGAGACCCAGTACTTC | CASSLALQNLKETQYF
- | TRBJ2-3 | - | TRBV28 | TGTGCCAGCACCCTTTGGGAGAGCACAGATACGCAGTATTTT | CASTLWESTDTQYF
- | TRBJ2-2 | - | TRBV6-1 | TGTGCCAGCAGTGAAGTCAGGGTCACCGGGGAGCTGTTTTTT | CASSEVRVTGELFF
- | TRBJ2-2 | - | TRBV6-5 | TGTGCCAGTGGGCGGGGTGGAGACACCGGGGAGCTGTTTTTT | CASGRGGDTGELFF
- | TRBJ2-1 | TRBD2 | TRBV11-2 | TGTGCCAGCAGCTTTTCTAGCGGGAGGGACAATGAGCAGTTCTTC | CASSFSSGRDNEQFF
once | TRBJ1-2 | - | TRBV7-2 | TGTGCCAGCAGCTTAGAAAGTCCAGTCTATGGCTACACCTTC | CASSLESPVYGYTF
- | TRBJ2-6 | - | TRBV7-3 | TGTGCCAGCAGCGATATGGTAGACGCTTACAAAGTCGGGCCTTTC | CASSDMVDAYKVGPF